What follows are 18 T cell receptor beta chains derived from one specimen sequenced in a study of blood T cells in healthy people across ages. Sample-barcoded 5' priming and a J-beta primer mix drove a second PCR of 7 to 11 cycles. One entry per CDR3 protein results from TCRdb running MiXCR on the 5' RACE reads. The profile shows 600,000 to 900,000 distinct CDR3 sequences, 20% to 30% of them singletons. This same sample was also part of a study on T cells of mothers and their children.

The sequencing sample was made of blood. The receptors derive from a boy aged 10-17 years in good health.

This clonotype has only a few counts. V gene TRBV15 combines with J gene TRBJ2-5, with D unresolved. Trimming left V 0 bases short and J 9 bases short, with 8 bases between. Germline lookup yields CDR1 LNHNV and CDR2 YYDKDF (reference sequence). The CDR3 extends over 12 amino acids. CDR3 sequence (DNA): TGTGCCACCAGCAGAGATTGGAAGGCCCAGTACTTC. It specifies CATSRDWKAQYF.

This clonotype was seen a single time. The chain employs TRBV7-6 and TRBJ1-2, with 7 bases identical to TRBD1. Unmatched junction bases numbered 13, after V lost 0 bases and J lost 6 bases. The CDR3 runs 17 residues. Looked up from germline, CDR1 is SGHVS and CDR2 is FNYEAQ. The CDR3 DNA follows: TGTGCCAGCAGCTTAGCCCCCGGGGGAGGGGGCCATAATGGCTACACCTTC. It codes for CASSLAPGGGGHNGYTF.

This clonotype has a handful of counts. The chain has TRBV3-1 and TRBJ2-7; 7 nucleotides line up with TRBD1. Germline-derived CDR1 and CDR2 are LGHDT and YNNKEL (reference sequence). V shed 3 bases and J 5 bases; nucleotides not matched to a gene: 13. The CDR3 contains 16 residues. CDR3 residues: CASSHRQGPGLNEQYF. CDR3 nucleotides: TGTGCCAGCAGCCACCGACAGGGTCCAGGACTCAACGAGCAGTACTTC.

This clonotype has more than one count but fewer than ten. The chain carries TRBV24-1 and TRBJ2-5, with D perhaps TRBD2 (5 bases). The J call may be faulty, since TRBJ2-7 better matches the DNA end. The germline V gene has CDR1 KGHDR and CDR2 SFDVKD. This CDR3 is built from 14 residues. The CDR3 DNA follows: TGTGCCACCAACAAGACTCGGGGTTTTTGCGAGCAGTACTTC. Its protein product is CATNKTRGFCEQYF.

In its sample, this clonotype was seen a few times. The chain recombines TRBV20-1 with TRBJ1-6; D remains ambiguous. Per germline, CDR1 DFQATT and CDR2 SNEGSKA (reference sequence). Trimming took off 1 base at V and 7 bases at J, with 14 bases between the two ends. This CDR3 region has 15 residues. The CDR3 is CSARVGGRKNSPLHF. CDR3 DNA sequence: TGCAGTGCTAGAGTAGGAGGCAGGAAGAATTCACCCCTCCACTTT.

This clonotype has more than one count but fewer than ten. V is TRBV10-3 and J is TRBJ2-5; 11 nucleotides align to TRBD2. The CDR3 is 13 residues long. The junction had 1 base not matched to a gene; V was cut back by 6 bases and J by 4 bases. Germline V gives CDR1 ENHRY, CDR2 SYGVKD. The CDR3 is CAISGTSGETQYF. The CDR3 coding sequence is TGTGCCATCAGCGGGACTAGCGGAGAGACCCAGTACTTC.

This clonotype was detected a few times. V usage is TRBV29-1 and J usage is TRBJ1-2; TRBD1 is a possible D gene (6 bases). CDR1 is SQVTM, CDR2 ANQGSEA, per germline. CDR3 size: 13 residues. The ends were cut back, 3 bases at V and 3 bases at J, with 11 bases in the middle. The CDR3 DNA is TGCAGCGTTGAGGGGGGCAGGGACTATGGCTACACCTTC. It encodes CSVEGGRDYGYTF. Together with reference TRBV29-1 and TRBJ1-2, the CDR3 gives the full variable domain: SAVISQKPSRDICQRGTSLTIQCQVDSQVTMMFWYRQQPGQSLTLIATANQGSEATYESGFVIDKFPISRPNLTFSTLTVSNMSPEDSSIYLCSVEGGRDYGYTFGSGTRLTVV.

The sample holds a few counts of this clonotype. The chain links TRBV7-2 to TRBJ2-4; TRBD2 matches at 7 bases. The CDR3 has 15 residues. Trimming removed 2 bases from V and 6 bases from J; junction bases left unmatched: 7. The V gene's germline CDR1 is SGHTA and CDR2 FQGNSA. DNA of the CDR3: TGTGCCAGCAGCTTATCCGGGACTAAAGGAAACATTCAGTACTTC. Residues: CASSLSGTKGNIQYF.

This clonotype was observed a handful of times. V and J are TRBV3-1 and TRBJ1-2; no clear D gene. The J call may be wrong; the DNA end is better matched by TRBJ2-1. The CDR3 is 8 amino acids. Germline V lookup: CDR1 LGHDT, CDR2 YNNKEL (reference sequence). The CDR3 is CASSRQFF. CDR3 in DNA: TGTGCCAGCAGCCGACAGTTCTTC.

This sequence joins TRBV10-3 and TRBJ1-2; 8 nucleotides agree with TRBD1. The trim removed 2 bases at V and 8 bases at J, leaving 10 bases unmatched. The germline V gene has CDR1 ENHRY and CDR2 SYGVKD. CDR3 length: 15 amino acids. The chain's CDR3 is CAISEPTGGAGGYTF. DNA for the CDR3: TGTGCCATCAGTGAGCCAACAGGGGGAGCGGGGGGCTACACCTTC.

V is TRBV9 and J is TRBJ2-5, with D possibly matching TRBD1 (6 bases). Between the trimmed V and J ends, which lost 3 bases and 0 bases, there was a span of 9 bases. Per germline, CDR1 SGDLS and CDR2 YYNGEE. There are 14 residues in the CDR3. DNA of the CDR3: TGTGCCAGCAGCGGAGGGGGATACCAAGAGACCCAGTACTTC. Protein product: CASSGGGYQETQYF.

This clonotype was counted many times. The rearrangement links TRBV24-1 to TRBJ2-7; TRBD1 matches at 7 bases. Germline-derived CDR1 and CDR2 are KGHDR and SFDVKD. The CDR3 totals 13 residues. V lost 0 bases to trimming and J lost 8 bases; unmatched junction nucleotides: 3. CDR3 in DNA: TGTGCCACCAGTGATTTGGTGACAGGGCAGCAGTACTTC. Amino acids: CATSDLVTGQQYF.

The V call is TRBV12-3 or TRBV12-4, the J call TRBJ1-5; possibly TRBD1 for D (5 bases). The V end was cut by 5 bases, the J end by 6 bases, with 8 bases between. The CDR3 totals 12 residues. CDR3 sequence: CASSGGFQPQHF. The CDR3 DNA sequence: TGTGCCAGCAGTGGGGGTTTTCAGCCCCAGCATTTT.

The rearrangement uses TRBV12-3 or TRBV12-4 and TRBJ2-3; TRBD2 matches 7 bases. V lost 7 bases, J lost 1 base, and 8 bases stayed unmatched. The CDR3 consists of 15 residues. The CDR3 loop reads CASTKRGLGTDTQYF. The DNA for the CDR3 is TGTGCCAGCACTAAGCGGGGACTTGGCACAGATACGCAGTATTTT.

Only a few counts were recorded for this clonotype. The chain uses TRBV6-1 and TRBJ1-1; weak D call: TRBD1 (5 bases). The CDR3 is made up of 17 amino acids. The V and J ends lost 11 bases and 3 bases respectively, with 28 bases between them. CDR1 and CDR2 (germline): MNHNS, SASEGT. In nucleotides, the CDR3 is TGTGCCGTCCAGGAGGGGCAGGGTGGTCCAGTCGACACTGAAGCTTTCTTT. Amino acid sequence: CAVQEGQGGPVDTEAFF.

This clonotype was counted only a few times. The chain links TRBV15 to TRBJ2-2, with 8 nucleotides matching TRBD1. The CDR3 has 15 amino acids. J gave up 4 bases and V 5 bases, and 6 bases lay outside the gene matches. CDR1 and CDR2 from the germline V gene are LNHNV and YYDKDF (reference sequence). DNA for the CDR3: TGTGCCACCAGCCCCGACAGGGGCCGCACCGGGGAGCTGTTTTTT. The encoded protein is CATSPDRGRTGELFF.

This clonotype showed up just a few times. The chain carries TRBV2 and TRBJ2-4, with 8 bases matching TRBD1. Germline V gene sequence: CDR1 SNHLY, CDR2 FYNNEI. The junction had 6 bases not matched to a gene; V was cut back by 11 bases and J by 3 bases. This CDR3 contains 13 residues. The CDR3 loop is CAGQGVSKNIQYF. DNA of the CDR3: TGTGCCGGACAGGGAGTAAGCAAAAACATTCAGTACTTC.

This clonotype was detected only a few times. This chain links TRBV24-1 with TRBJ2-5, with D possibly TRBD1 on 5 matching bases. CDR1 is KGHDR, CDR2 SFDVKD, per germline. V lost 3 bases and J 5 bases, leaving 18 bases between the germline ends. The CDR3 spans 16 residues. CDR3: CATSDPGQALRETQYF. DNA of the CDR3: TGTGCCACCAGTGATCCCGGACAAGCCCTAAGGGAGACCCAGTACTTC.